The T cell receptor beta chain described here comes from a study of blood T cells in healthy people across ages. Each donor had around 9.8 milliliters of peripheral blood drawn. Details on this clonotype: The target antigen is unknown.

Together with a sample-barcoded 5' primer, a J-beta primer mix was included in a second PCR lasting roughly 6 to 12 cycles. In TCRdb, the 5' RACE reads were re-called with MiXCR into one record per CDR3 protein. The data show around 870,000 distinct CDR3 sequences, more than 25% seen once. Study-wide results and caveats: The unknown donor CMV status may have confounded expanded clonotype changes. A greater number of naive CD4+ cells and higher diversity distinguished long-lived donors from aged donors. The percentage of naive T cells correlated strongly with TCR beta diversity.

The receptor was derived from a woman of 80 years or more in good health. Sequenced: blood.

The CDR3 region is CASSLIGGGVSYNEQFF. The CDR3, as DNA: TGTGCCAGCAGCTTAATCGGCGGGGGGGTCTCCTACAATGAGCAGTTCTTC. The V call is TRBV7-3, the J call TRBJ2-1, with TRBD2 matching over 9 bases. Germline CDR1 reads SGHTA; CDR2 reads FQGTGA. The CDR3 extends over 17 amino acids. V gave up 1 base and J gave up 0 bases; unmatched junction bases: 4.